This entry describes one T cell receptor beta chain. Its antigen remains unidentified. This entry is derived from a study of CD4 T cells in relation to SARS-CoV-2 and coronaviruses. CDR3 length: 11 amino acids. Between the trimmed V and J ends, which lost 1 base and 4 bases, there was a span of 1 base. Germline CDR1 reads MNHEY; CDR2 reads SVGAGI. TCRdb keeps only in-frame clones here, not all; method: immunoSEQ multiplex PCR. The sample contains about 20,000 clones, about 80% of which appear only once. The unexposed donors gave CD4+ T cells in 2011-2018, prior to COVID-19. After about 10 days of culture, CD4+ T cells were isolated. As cell numbers allowed, unexposed-donor CD4+ T cells faced SARS-CoV-2 S/N and four cold-coronavirus spikes.

This clonotype originated in a human donor in good health. Sequenced input: CD4+ T cells from PBMCs, cultured in vitro. This sequence joins TRBV6-5 and TRBJ2-5; D is undetermined. In DNA, the CDR3 is TGTGCCAGCAGTTACTTAGAGACCCAGTACTTC. This sequence encodes CASSYLETQYF.